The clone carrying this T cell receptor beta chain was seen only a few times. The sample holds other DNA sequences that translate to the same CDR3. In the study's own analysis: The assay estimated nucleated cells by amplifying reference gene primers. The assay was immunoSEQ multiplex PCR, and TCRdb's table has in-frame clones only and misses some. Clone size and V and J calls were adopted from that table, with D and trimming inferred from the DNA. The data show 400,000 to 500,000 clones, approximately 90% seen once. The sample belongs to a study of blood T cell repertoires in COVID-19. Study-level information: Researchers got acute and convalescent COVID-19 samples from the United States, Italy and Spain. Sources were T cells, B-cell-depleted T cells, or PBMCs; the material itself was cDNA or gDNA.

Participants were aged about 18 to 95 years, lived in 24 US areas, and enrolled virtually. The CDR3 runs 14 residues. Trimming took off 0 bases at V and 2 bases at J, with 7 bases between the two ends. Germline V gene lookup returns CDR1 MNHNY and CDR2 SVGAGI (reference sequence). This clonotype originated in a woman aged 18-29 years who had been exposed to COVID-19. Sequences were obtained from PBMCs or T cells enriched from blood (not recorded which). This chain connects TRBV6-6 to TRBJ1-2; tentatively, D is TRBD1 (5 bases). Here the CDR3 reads CASSYSGGNYGYTF. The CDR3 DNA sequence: TGTGCCAGCAGTTACTCTGGGGGGAACTATGGCTACACCTTC.